This T cell receptor (beta chain) was profiled in a study of T cells in Graves' hyperthyroidism and ophthalmopathy (dated by TCRdb to 2018 to 2020). Regarding the study in general: Peripheral blood samples were taken at the time of initial diagnosis, prior to any treatment. To identify TCR V-J signatures that set the groups apart, the researchers used a discovery cohort of 100 or so patients, made up of around 42 with Graves' ophthalmopathy and about 59 with stable Graves' hyperthyroidism. Once sampling was done, hyperthyroidism patients were given methimazole at a starting dose of 30 mg daily, whereas ophthalmopathy patients were given high-dose intravenous methylprednisolone. Prospective prediction of ophthalmopathy was tested in an independent validation cohort consisting of some 19 hyperthyroidism patients and some 16 patients who later progressed to ophthalmopathy. In addition, the study compared T-cell repertoires in thyroid tissue and in blood from about six Graves' hyperthyroidism patients. The paper describes TCR Vbeta CDR3 sequencing of about 140 peripheral blood samples, made up of 40 to 45 ophthalmopathy patients, some 80 hyperthyroidism patients and 17 progressor patients. The roughly 90 discovery patients were divided at random into training and test sets in a 7:3 ratio.

CDR1 and CDR2 are drawn from the germline V gene (reference sequence): LGHDT, YNNKEL. The CDR3 runs 18 residues from the cysteine to the phenylalanine. CDR3 DNA only is kept here, 54 bases in frame from base 1. Clipping removes 1 base from V and 0 bases from J, with 2 as the unmatched junction base count. This clonotype has a handful of counts. What antigen it recognizes has not been identified. Base qualities are not provided; no much larger clone lies one nucleotide away. In the ophthalmopathy patients, disease was moderately to severely active, with a Clinical Activity Score of 3 or more, a NOSPECS grade of 4 or more, and a duration of less than 3 months. The study excluded patients with uncontrolled infections, other autoimmune diseases, pregnancy or lactation. Diagnoses were based on clinical symptoms, serum thyroxine and TRAb, thyroid ultrasound and orbital computed tomography. PBMCs were separated from over 9 ml of fresh peripheral blood using Ficoll-Paque density gradient centrifugation. Total RNA was extracted using Trizol reagent, and RNA quality was assessed on an Agilent 2100 Bioanalyzer.

Amplification of TCR beta CDR3 regions was carried out from RNA transcripts. The TCR CDR3 was subjected to a first round of RT-PCR using the HTBI primer set and the Qiagen OneStep RT-PCR kit. The libraries were constructed in a second round of multiplex PCR and then size-selected and purified. Libraries were sequenced paired-end with 100 bp reads on an Illumina HiSeq2000. In the source study's methods: SOAPnuke was used to process the raw data, throwing out any read that contained adapters or uncalled bases, had a mean Phred below 15, or lacked an exact constant-primer or identifier match. COPE v1.2.5 was used to merge high-quality paired reads, and clonotypes were defined as unique nucleotide sequences. MiTCR v1.1 was used to align clonotypes to the IMGT TRBV, TRBD and TRBJ reference segments. The analysis was restricted to V-J combinations with a frequency above 0.0001, which together covered just over 99% of the repertoires. A TCS score was defined as the ratio between F50 (clonal expansion) and ExV (chaos), using BLOSUM62-based TCRdist between CDR3 peptides within each V-J. Welch's t-statistics and random forest reduced 514 V-J features to 13, which were used in a naive Bayes classifier (R e1071). The public sequencing data were trimmed at Q25 with fastp and processed into clonotypes with MiXCR by TCRdb, which kept only in-frame beta chains. Every distinct CDR3 protein forms one entry, paired with its most common genes and DNA. These V and J calls are TCRdb output, not the study's own analysis. This sample comprises about half a million distinct CDR3 sequences, around a fifth of them detected only once. Jointly, the top ten make up about half of the sample.

Here is what the overall study found, with its caveats: In validation, the model predicted progression to ophthalmopathy a median of about 5.9 months before onset, with around 70% sensitivity and more than 72% specificity. In cross-validation, a model built on a 13 V-J signature told ophthalmopathy apart from stable hyperthyroidism with 85% to 90% sensitivity and about 81% specificity, and in testing the same model reached 80%/75%. No statistical method was used to fix the sample size in advance, and group allocation was not hidden from the investigators. Most expanded thyroid clonotypes (frequency above 0.001) were also found in blood, which suggests that blood repertoires may mirror thyroid immune responses.

Sequencing input: blood. The chain couples TRBV3-1 to TRBJ2-2; 13 middle bases align to TRBD2. This sequence originates from a woman in her seventies with Graves' ophthalmopathy. Here the CDR3 is given as CASSQVGLAGANTGELFF. The DNA sequence reads TGTGCCAGCAGCCAAGTAGGACTAGCGGGAGCGAACACCGGGGAGCTGTTTTTT.